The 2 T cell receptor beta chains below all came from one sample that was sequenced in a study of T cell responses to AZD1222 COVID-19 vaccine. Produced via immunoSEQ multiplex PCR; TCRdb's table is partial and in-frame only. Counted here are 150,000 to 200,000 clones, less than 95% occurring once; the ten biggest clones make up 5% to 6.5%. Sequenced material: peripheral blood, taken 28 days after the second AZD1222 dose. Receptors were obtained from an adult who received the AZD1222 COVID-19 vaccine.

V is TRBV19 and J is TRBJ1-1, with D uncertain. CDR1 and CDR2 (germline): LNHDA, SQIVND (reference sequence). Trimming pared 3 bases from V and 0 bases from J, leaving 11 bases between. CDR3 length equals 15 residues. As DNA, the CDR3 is TGTGCCAGTAGTATGTCTGGACCCATGAACACTGAAGCTTTCTTT. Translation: CASSMSGPMNTEAFF. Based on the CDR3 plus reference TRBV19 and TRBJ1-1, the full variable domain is DGGITQSPKYLFRKEGQNVTLSCEQNLNHDAMYWYRQDPGQGLRLIYYSQIVNDFQKGDIAEGYSVSREKKESFPLTVTSAQKNPTAFYLCASSMSGPMNTEAFFGQGTRLTVV.

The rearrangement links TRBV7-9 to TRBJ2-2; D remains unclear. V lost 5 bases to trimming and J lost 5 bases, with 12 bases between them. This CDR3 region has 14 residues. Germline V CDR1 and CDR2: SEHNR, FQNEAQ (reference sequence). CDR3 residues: CASSVSLETGELFF. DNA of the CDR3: TGTGCCAGCAGCGTCTCATTAGAGACCGGGGAGCTGTTTTTT.